This T cell receptor (beta chain) is drawn from a study of blood T cell repertoires in COVID-19. Overall study: Sites in the United States, Italy and Spain provided acute and convalescent COVID-19 samples. PBMCs, B-cell-depleted T cells, or T cells provided the cDNA or gDNA that made up the material.

Authors' methods: It was from reference gene primer amplification that nucleated cell counts were estimated. The method was immunoSEQ multiplex PCR; TCRdb's version includes in-frame clones alone and lacks a portion of them. V, J and clone size are those of that table, while D and trimming were read from the DNA. The table records about 330,000 clones, around 83% of them present only once. Sequenced material: peripheral blood. This clonotype originated in a woman between 50 and 59 years old with acute or convalescent COVID-19.

The CDR3 protein is CASLDRGNQPQHF. CDR3 bases: TGTGCCAGTCTGGACAGGGGGAATCAGCCCCAGCATTTT. The chain recombines TRBV19 with TRBJ1-5; 10 bases map to TRBD1. Trimming removed 8 bases from V and 4 bases from J; junction bases left unmatched: 2. The length of the CDR3 is 13 residues. The germline gives CDR1 LNHDA, CDR2 SQIVND (reference sequence).